This is a list of T cell receptor beta chains from one sample in a study of T cells in Graves' hyperthyroidism and ophthalmopathy. TCRdb passed the multiplex PCR reads through MiXCR, listing each CDR3 protein once. The sample consists of a few hundred thousand distinct CDR3 sequences, around 46% of them appearing once. Sequencing used peripheral blood or thyroid tissue (not recorded which). The receptors come from a woman aged 18-29 years with Graves' hyperthyroidism. Both conserved end residues are part of each CDR3. The order of the fields is CDR3 protein, CDR3 length, J gene, clone size, V gene. Rows may omit the clone size; those that give it use once, few, many or a size class.

CASTLPGTGKVRGYTF 16 TRBJ1-2 NA TRBV2
CATSGKGEPDNSPLHF 16 TRBJ1-6 many TRBV24-1
CSVFAGDSYNEQFF 14 NA few TRBV29-1
CARGGRSYNEQFF 13 TRBJ2-1 NA TRBV2
CSAGYGELFF 10 TRBJ2-2 many TRBV20-1
CASSEEGGLAGYEQYF 16 TRBJ2-7 many TRBV2
CSVVAGTGRETQYF 14 TRBJ2-5 NA TRBV29-1
CASSSSGSSYEQYF 14 TRBJ2-7 many TRBV5-8
CASSQQGLNTEAFF 14 TRBJ1-1 many TRBV28
CAAAPGTGEQRNTEAFF 17 TRBJ1-1 NA TRBV24-1
CSATFGRYNEQYF 13 TRBJ2-7 NA TRBV20-1
CASSQAGESVNQPQHF 16 TRBJ1-5 many TRBV4-1
CATSSDRPYEQYF 13 TRBJ2-7 many TRBV15
CASSEFAGGPHNEQFF 16 NA NA TRBV25-1
CASSQPFDRGNGYTF 15 TRBJ1-2 NA TRBV7-3
CASSQLPGRDRSYEQYF 17 TRBJ2-7 NA TRBV14
CASSWNRSNEQFF 13 TRBJ2-1 once TRBV13
CASSLLSGKVDTGELFF 17 TRBJ2-2 few TRBV11-2
CASSLELWGSDYGYTF 16 TRBJ1-2 few TRBV6-6
CASSLRAARRTEAFF 15 TRBJ1-1 many TRBV5-1
CASSSQRDRETQYF 14 TRBJ2-5 NA TRBV7-9
CASSPTGGKQYF 12 TRBJ2-7 NA TRBV5-1
CASSYSRLRREFSYEQYF 18 TRBJ2-7 many TRBV6-2/TRBV6-3
CASSVYTTSYEQYF 14 TRBJ2-7 many TRBV25-1
CATSSPRAYGRDSMNTEAFF 20 TRBJ1-1 NA TRBV15
CASSLPDRAYGYTF 14 TRBJ1-2 many TRBV5-1
CASSQDPGGVEQYF 14 TRBJ2-7 NA TRBV7-3
CASSLAAIMNTEAFF 15 TRBJ1-1 many TRBV7-9
CSVLRESDNEQFF 13 NA NA TRBV29-1
CASSYRVQAGANVLTF 16 TRBJ2-6 NA TRBV6-5
CASRRSGTETQYF 13 TRBJ2-5 once TRBV27